This T cell receptor (beta chain) is drawn from a study of blood T cells in healthy people across ages. Study information: Template switching caught about one barcoded beta molecule for each two T cells.

Primers used in a second PCR of roughly 6 to 11 cycles were a sample-barcoded 5' primer and a J-beta primer mix. TCRdb passed the 5' RACE reads through MiXCR, listing each CDR3 protein once. The sample carries 1.5 million to 2 million distinct CDR3 sequences, approximately 50% recorded once. Regarding this clonotype: Its antigen remains unknown.

Study-wide points: Higher diversity, along with more naive CD4+ cells, distinguished long-lived donors from aged donors. Bulk PBMC profiling left naive and antigen-experienced comparisons inconclusive.

The study isolated at least 6.5 million PBMCs from each sample. Germline lookup yields CDR1 MDHEN and CDR2 SYDVKM. The V gene end was trimmed by 4 bases and the J gene end by 1 base; junction bases not matched to a gene: 11. The CDR3 runs to 18 residues. This TCR was sampled from a woman in her thirties or forties in good health. The chain uses TRBV28 and TRBJ1-5; 9 positions match TRBD1. Sequencing was done on a sample of blood. The CDR3 DNA reads TGTGCCAGCAGTTCTGCGACAGGGGGAATTTGGAGCAATCAGCCCCAGCATTTT. Protein product: CASSSATGGIWSNQPQHF.